This T cell receptor (beta chain) was sequenced in a study of persistence of HIV-infected CD4 T cells. The libraries were made with immunoSEQ version 4 in survey mode. Libraries were prepared by immunoSEQ multiplex PCR; TCRdb keeps only in-frame clonotypes and omits some of them. This sample has around 42,000 clones, with approximately 80% found just once. Comment on this clone: Its antigen is as yet unknown.

Study results and limitations: Degenerate expanded CDR3beta sequences were enriched among CMV- and Gag-responding cells. Compared with CD3/CD28-stimulated cells, CMV- and Gag-responding cells showed lower TCRbeta richness.

Cells were stimulated with overlapping HIV-1 Gag 15-mer peptides. Memory cells lacking CD40L and CD69 with high CD45RO were sorted. Inclusion required CMV-positive serology and CD4+ counts above 400 cells/uL. The receptor comes from an adult man with HIV who was CMV-seropositive. Sequencing was performed on CD4+ T cells sorted from PBMCs after 18-hour stimulation, taken from a patient who received antiretroviral therapy.

The CDR3: CASSPRTGSNEKLFF. In DNA form, the CDR3 reads TGTGCCAGCAGCCCGCGGACAGGGTCCAATGAAAAACTGTTTTTT. This chain links TRBV2 with TRBJ1-4, with 8 bases identical to TRBD1. The junction had 8 bases not matched to a gene; V was cut back by 6 bases and J by 5 bases. Germline CDR1 and CDR2: SNHLY and FYNNEI. The CDR3 consists of 15 residues. Together with reference TRBV2 and TRBJ1-4, the CDR3 gives the full variable domain: EPEVTQTPSHQVTQMGQEVILRCVPISNHLYFYWYRQILGQKVEFLVSFYNNEISEKSEIFDDQFSVERPDGSNFTLKIRSTKLEDSAMYFCASSPRTGSNEKLFFGSGTQLSVL.